This is a list of T cell receptor beta chains from one sample in a study of blood T cells in healthy people across ages. MiXCR, applied by TCRdb to the 5' RACE reads, yields one record per CDR3 protein. Of approximately 690,000 distinct CDR3 sequences in the sample, about 43% were seen once. The sample consisted of blood. These receptors were collected from a man older than 75 in good health. The CDR3 runs from the conserved cysteine through the conserved F or W. Each record gives: D gene, J gene, V gene, clone size, CDR3 DNA, CDR3 protein. A D gene is named only where the DNA matches it firmly. The size field is filled for only some rows; it gives once, few, many or a size class.

D gene: .; J gene: TRBJ2-1; V gene: TRBV29-1; clone size: few; CDR3 DNA: TGCAGCGCTGATTCCCCACTCCATCGAGGGGATGAGCAGTTCTTC; CDR3 protein: CSADSPLHRGDEQFF
D gene: TRBD2; J gene: TRBJ2-3; V gene: TRBV6-8; clone size: .; CDR3 DNA: TGTGCCAGCAGTTACGAAACTAGCGGGAGTTGGACAGATACGCAGTATTTT; CDR3 protein: CASSYETSGSWTDTQYF
D gene: TRBD1; J gene: TRBJ1-3; V gene: TRBV9; clone size: .; CDR3 DNA: TGTGCCAGCAGCCCCCGGACAGGGGGAGGAAACACCATATATTTT; CDR3 protein: CASSPRTGGGNTIYF
D gene: .; J gene: TRBJ2-1; V gene: TRBV7-2; clone size: .; CDR3 DNA: TGTGCCAGCAGCGGGCGCTGGTACAATGAGCAGTTCTTC; CDR3 protein: CASSGRWYNEQFF
D gene: .; J gene: TRBJ1-5; V gene: TRBV6-1; clone size: .; CDR3 DNA: TGTGCCAGAACCCCGCGGAACAGGGTAGTCAATCAGCCCCAGCATTTT; CDR3 protein: CARTPRNRVVNQPQHF
D gene: .; J gene: TRBJ2-1; V gene: TRBV6-2/TRBV6-3; clone size: few; CDR3 DNA: TGTGCCAGCAGTTCACTGCGACAGGTAACGGAGTTCTTC; CDR3 protein: CASSSLRQVTEFF
D gene: TRBD1; J gene: TRBJ2-5; V gene: TRBV7-2; clone size: once; CDR3 DNA: TGTACCAGCAGCTTAGGGACAGGGTACGGAGAGACCCAGTACTTC; CDR3 protein: CTSSLGTGYGETQYF
D gene: TRBD1; J gene: TRBJ2-5; V gene: TRBV6-5; clone size: many; CDR3 DNA: TGTGCCAGCAGTTACCCCGGACAGGGCCAAGAGACCCAGTACTTC; CDR3 protein: CASSYPGQGQETQYF
D gene: .; J gene: TRBJ2-4; V gene: TRBV20-1; clone size: once; CDR3 DNA: TGCAGTGCTGACCCCCCCGGATATCTAGCCAAAAACATTCAGTACTTC; CDR3 protein: CSADPPGYLAKNIQYF
D gene: TRBD1; J gene: TRBJ1-2; V gene: TRBV24-1; clone size: once; CDR3 DNA: TGTGCCACCAGTGACTCGGACAGGGCCGGTGGCTACACCTTC; CDR3 protein: CATSDSDRAGGYTF
D gene: .; J gene: TRBJ2-3; V gene: TRBV30; clone size: .; CDR3 DNA: TGTGCCTGGGAACGAGGCACAGATACGCAGTATTTT; CDR3 protein: CAWERGTDTQYF
D gene: .; J gene: TRBJ2-5; V gene: TRBV29-1; clone size: many; CDR3 DNA: TGCAGCGTTGCCCCGACAGCTACACAAGAGACCCAGTACTTC; CDR3 protein: CSVAPTATQETQYF
D gene: .; J gene: TRBJ2-2; V gene: TRBV20-1; clone size: .; CDR3 DNA: TGCAGTGCTAGAGATATTGGGGGGAGGCCGAACACCGGGGAGCTGTTTTTT; CDR3 protein: CSARDIGGRPNTGELFF
D gene: TRBD1; J gene: TRBJ2-1; V gene: TRBV9; clone size: .; CDR3 DNA: TGTGCCAGCAGCCGTACAGGGGTTCAGAATGAGCAGTTCTTC; CDR3 protein: CASSRTGVQNEQFF
D gene: TRBD1; J gene: TRBJ2-7; V gene: TRBV12-3/TRBV12-4; clone size: few; CDR3 DNA: TGTGCCAGCAGTTCGACAGGGGACGACTACGAGCAGTACTTC; CDR3 protein: CASSSTGDDYEQYF
D gene: TRBD2; J gene: TRBJ2-1; V gene: TRBV14; clone size: .; CDR3 DNA: TGTGCCAGCAGCCTGTCGCTAGCGGGTAATGAGCAGTTCTTC; CDR3 protein: CASSLSLAGNEQFF
D gene: TRBD1; J gene: TRBJ2-1; V gene: TRBV4-1; clone size: many; CDR3 DNA: TGCGCCAGCAGCCAAGGTAGTCAGGGGGTAGTAAATGAGCAGTTCTTC; CDR3 protein: CASSQGSQGVVNEQFF
D gene: .; J gene: TRBJ2-5; V gene: TRBV3-1; clone size: few; CDR3 DNA: TGTGCCAGCAGCCAAGATCACAGGACCCAAGAGACCCAGTACTTC; CDR3 protein: CASSQDHRTQETQYF
D gene: TRBD2; J gene: TRBJ2-7; V gene: TRBV11-2; clone size: .; CDR3 DNA: TGTGCCAGCAGCTCCGCTAGCGGGGGGGCCTACGAGCAGTACTTC; CDR3 protein: CASSSASGGAYEQYF
D gene: TRBD1; J gene: TRBJ1-4; V gene: TRBV20-1; clone size: few; CDR3 DNA: TGCAGTGCTAGCGACAGGGCTTATGAAAAACTGTTTTTT; CDR3 protein: CSASDRAYEKLFF
D gene: .; J gene: TRBJ2-7; V gene: TRBV5-1; clone size: many; CDR3 DNA: TGCGCCAGCAGCTTGGGCGAGCGTAACTCCTACGAGCAGTACTTC; CDR3 protein: CASSLGERNSYEQYF
D gene: TRBD1; J gene: TRBJ2-7; V gene: TRBV3-1; clone size: once; CDR3 DNA: TGTGCCAGCAGCCAACGAGACAGGGGGGACTCCTACGAGCAGTACTTC; CDR3 protein: CASSQRDRGDSYEQYF
D gene: TRBD1; J gene: TRBJ2-3; V gene: TRBV29-1; clone size: few; CDR3 DNA: TGCAGCGTTCGTGAAGTCCGGGACAGGGGGATTACAGATACGCAGTATTTT; CDR3 protein: CSVREVRDRGITDTQYF
D gene: .; J gene: TRBJ2-3; V gene: TRBV25-1; clone size: few; CDR3 DNA: TGTGCCAGCAGTGTTTCCGGGCCAGATACGCAGTATTTT; CDR3 protein: CASSVSGPDTQYF
D gene: TRBD1; J gene: TRBJ1-2; V gene: TRBV28; clone size: .; CDR3 DNA: TGTGCCAGCAGGTCCCGGGAGGGGGCGGGTTATGGCTACACCTTC; CDR3 protein: CASRSREGAGYGYTF
D gene: .; J gene: TRBJ2-7; V gene: TRBV27; clone size: .; CDR3 DNA: TGTGCCAGCAGTTTATCGGGGCTGGTTTCCGAGCAGTACTTC; CDR3 protein: CASSLSGLVSEQYF
D gene: TRBD1; J gene: TRBJ2-1; V gene: TRBV20-1; clone size: few; CDR3 DNA: TGCAGTGCTAGAGGGGACAGGGGTCCCTCAGGGGGTGAGCAGTTCTTC; CDR3 protein: CSARGDRGPSGGEQFF
D gene: .; J gene: TRBJ2-1; V gene: TRBV6-9; clone size: few; CDR3 DNA: TGTGCCAGCAGTTCCGGGGACCACATCCCCCCTAATGAGCAGTTCTTC; CDR3 protein: CASSSGDHIPPNEQFF
D gene: .; J gene: TRBJ2-7; V gene: TRBV20-1; clone size: few; CDR3 DNA: TGCAGTGCTAGAGAACCCGGGATCGGCGAGCAGTACTTC; CDR3 protein: CSAREPGIGEQYF
D gene: TRBD2; J gene: TRBJ2-7; V gene: TRBV6-2/TRBV6-3; clone size: .; CDR3 DNA: TGTGCCAGCAAACTAGCGGCCGCCTACGAGCAGTACTTC; CDR3 protein: CASKLAAAYEQYF